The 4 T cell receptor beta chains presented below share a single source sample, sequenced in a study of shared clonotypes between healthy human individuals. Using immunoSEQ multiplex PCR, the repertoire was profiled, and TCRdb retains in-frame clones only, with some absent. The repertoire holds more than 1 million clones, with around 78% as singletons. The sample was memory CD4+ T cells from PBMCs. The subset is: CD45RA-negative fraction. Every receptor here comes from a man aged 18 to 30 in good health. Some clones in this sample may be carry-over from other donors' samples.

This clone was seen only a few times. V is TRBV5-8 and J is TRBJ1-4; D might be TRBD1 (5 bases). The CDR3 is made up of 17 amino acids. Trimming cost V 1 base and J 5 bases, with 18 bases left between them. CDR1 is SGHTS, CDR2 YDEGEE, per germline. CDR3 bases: TGTGCCAGCAGCTTGTGGTTGGGGCCCAATGGGAATGAAAAACTGTTTTTT. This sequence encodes CASSLWLGPNGNEKLFF.

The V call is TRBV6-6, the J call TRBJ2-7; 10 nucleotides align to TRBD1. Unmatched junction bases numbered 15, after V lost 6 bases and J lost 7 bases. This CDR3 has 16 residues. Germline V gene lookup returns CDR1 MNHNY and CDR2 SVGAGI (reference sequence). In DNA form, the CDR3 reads TGTGCCAGCAGAAGGCGTCCAGGGACAGGGGATGGGGAGCAGTACTTC. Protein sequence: CASRRRPGTGDGEQYF.

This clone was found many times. The CDR3 spells CASRRGLAGGSGELFF. For the CDR3, the DNA is TGTGCCAGCAGGAGAGGACTAGCGGGAGGAAGCGGGGAGCTGTTTTTT. V usage is TRBV2 and J usage is TRBJ2-2; 14 nucleotides align to TRBD2. Germline loops: CDR1 SNHLY, CDR2 FYNNEI. This CDR3 is built from 16 residues. V lost 6 bases to trimming and J lost 7 bases; unmatched junction nucleotides: 7.

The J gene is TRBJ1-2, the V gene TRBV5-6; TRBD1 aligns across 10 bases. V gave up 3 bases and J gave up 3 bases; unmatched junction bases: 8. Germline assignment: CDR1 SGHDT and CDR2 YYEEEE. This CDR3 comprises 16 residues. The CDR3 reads CASSSLPDRGDYGYTF. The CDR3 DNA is TGTGCCAGCAGCTCCCTTCCGGACAGGGGGGACTATGGCTACACCTTC.